The 26 T cell receptor beta chains reported below all come from one sample, sequenced in a study of blood T cell repertoires in COVID-19. Data came from immunoSEQ multiplex PCR; TCRdb stores just in-frame clones and leaves some out. Among fewer than 35,000 clones, around 87% were seen once, and the ten largest hold roughly 1.5%. Sequenced: peripheral blood. These receptors came from a man aged 55-75 years with active COVID-19.

The chain combines TRBV15 with TRBJ2-1; D is possibly TRBD2 (5 bases). The CDR3 is made up of 18 amino acids. V was cut by 3 bases and J by 0 bases, with 18 bases left in between. CDR1 is LNHNV, CDR2 YYDKDF, per germline (reference sequence). The DNA of the CDR3 is TGTGCCACCAGCAGCAAAGGATCAGGACGGGGCTCCTACAATGAGCAGTTCTTC. Protein product: CATSSKGSGRGSYNEQFF.

The V call is TRBV19, the J call TRBJ1-1; perhaps TRBD1 as D (6 bases). This CDR3 contains 15 residues. V was clipped by 8 bases and J by 0 bases, with 16 bases between them. In germline, CDR1 is LNHDA, CDR2 SQIVND (reference sequence). The CDR3 DNA follows: TGTGCCAGTCTTATAGAGAGGGGGTTGAACACTGAAGCTTTCTTT. Protein product: CASLIERGLNTEAFF.

This clone has just one count. The chain carries TRBV7-2 and TRBJ1-5; perhaps TRBD1 as D (6 bases). V lost 4 bases to trimming and J lost 4 bases, with 8 bases between them. Germline V gene data show CDR1 as SGHTA and CDR2 as FQGNSA. The CDR3 sequence is 13 residues long. In DNA, the CDR3 is TGTGCCAGCAGCTCCAGGGGAAATCAGCCCCAGCATTTT. Its protein product is CASSSRGNQPQHF.

V usage is TRBV2 and J usage is TRBJ2-7, with no clear D. This CDR3 is 15 amino acids long. V gave up 1 base and J gave up 2 bases, with 12 bases separating them. Germline values: CDR1 SNHLY, CDR2 FYNNEI. DNA for the CDR3: TGTGCCAGCAGTGAAGGTGGAGAGCTAGCCTACGAGCAGTACTTC. Translated, it gives CASSEGGELAYEQYF.

The chain carries TRBV9 and TRBJ2-7; a weak D match, TRBD2 (6 bases). This CDR3 region has 13 residues. Looked up from germline, CDR1 is SGDLS and CDR2 is YYNGEE. Trimming removed 3 bases from V and 5 bases from J, with 12 bases in between. The CDR3, as DNA: TGTGCCAGCAGCGGGGGACTGCGGAACGAGCAGTACTTC. This gives the protein CASSGGLRNEQYF.

The chain joins TRBV7-6 to TRBJ1-5; 7 bases map to TRBD1. The CDR3 runs 18 residues. The germline gives CDR1 SGHVS, CDR2 FNYEAQ. J lost 0 bases, V lost 4 bases, and 12 bases had no gene match. CDR3 in amino acids: CASSSPAGTADSNQPQHF. The DNA for the CDR3 is TGTGCCAGCAGCTCCCCCGCCGGGACAGCTGATAGCAATCAGCCCCAGCATTTT.

The chain joins TRBV3-1 (or the pseudogene TRBV3-2) to TRBJ1-1; D unresolved. The CDR3 extends over 13 amino acids. Per the germline V gene, CDR1 is LGHDT and CDR2 is YNNKEL (reference sequence). Trimming took off 7 bases at V and 6 bases at J, with 15 bases between the two ends. The CDR3 spells CASIGPRRAEAFF. The CDR3 DNA follows: TGTGCCAGCATCGGGCCACGGCGGGCTGAAGCTTTCTTT.

The chain links TRBV27 to TRBJ2-7, with TRBD2 matching over 11 bases. The ends lost 6 bases at V and 2 bases at J; junction bases unmatched: 6. CDR3 length: 15 amino acids. CDR1 MNHEY and CDR2 SMNVEV come from the germline V gene (reference sequence). CDR3 region: CASRPRGLAAYEQYF. The CDR3 DNA follows: TGTGCCAGCAGGCCCCGGGGACTAGCGGCCTACGAGCAGTACTTC.

The chain recombines TRBV7-9 with TRBJ2-7; possible D gene TRBD1, 6 bases. The CDR3 has 14 amino acids. Germline V gives CDR1 SEHNR, CDR2 FQNEAQ (reference sequence). V gave up 5 bases and J gave up 1 base, with 12 bases separating them. This CDR3 reads CASSRQVGSYEQYF. CDR3 nucleotide sequence: TGTGCCAGCAGCCGACAGGTGGGGTCCTACGAGCAGTACTTC.

This clone has a handful of counts. This chain connects TRBV7-3 to TRBJ1-5; D unclear. CDR3 length: 17 amino acids. CDR1 SGHTA and CDR2 FQGTGA come from the germline V gene. The germline V and J ends were trimmed by 3 bases and 3 bases, with 18 bases remaining between them. The CDR3 here is CASSLLCRVLYNQPQHF. The CDR3 coding sequence is TGTGCCAGCAGCTTGTTGTGCCGGGTTCTTTACAATCAGCCCCAGCATTTT. The variable domain in full, completed from reference TRBV7-3 and TRBJ1-5, reads GAGVSQTPSNKVTEKGKYVELRCDPISGHTALYWYRQSLGQGPEFLIYFQGTGAADDSGLPNDRFFAVRPEGSVSTLKIQRTERGDSAVYLCASSLLCRVLYNQPQHFGDGTRLSIL.

This sequence joins TRBV5-1 and TRBJ2-6; D possibly corresponds to TRBD2 (5 bases). CDR1 is SGHRS and CDR2 is YFSETQ in the germline V gene. The CDR3 loop spans 15 amino acids. V lost 0 bases and J lost 4, with 8 bases in between. The chain's CDR3 is CASSLAGLGANVLTF. The CDR3 DNA is TGCGCCAGCAGCTTGGCGGGGTTAGGGGCCAACGTCCTGACTTTC. Using reference TRBV5-1 and TRBJ2-6 for the parts outside the CDR3, the full variable domain is KAGVTQTPRYLIKTRGQQVTLSCSPISGHRSVSWYQQTPGQGLQFLFEYFSETQRNKGNFPGRFSGRQFSNSRSEMNVSTLELGDSALYLCASSLAGLGANVLTFGAGSRLTVL.

The chain is built from TRBV6-5 and TRBJ1-6, with TRBD1 identical over 9 bases. V dropped 7 bases and J dropped 10; count of bases not matched to a gene: 8. This CDR3 region has 14 residues. From germline, CDR1 is MNHEY and CDR2 SVGAGI. The CDR3: CASIRDRAHSPLHF. Here the CDR3 DNA reads TGTGCCAGCATCCGGGACAGGGCGCACTCACCCCTCCACTTT.

This chain links TRBV19 with TRBJ1-5; TRBD1 might be the D (5 bases). Trimming removed 10 bases at V and 2 bases at J, with 12 bases between. Germline V gives CDR1 LNHDA, CDR2 SQIVND (reference sequence). This CDR3 has 13 residues. DNA of the CDR3: TGTGCCACCGCAAAGACAGGCAATCAGCCCCAGCATTTT. The encoded protein is CATAKTGNQPQHF.

The rearrangement links TRBV20-1 to TRBJ2-3; D perhaps matches TRBD2 (6 bases). The CDR3 runs to 11 residues. Trimming left V 6 bases short and J 6 bases short, with 10 bases between. Germline V gene lookup returns CDR1 DFQATT and CDR2 SNEGSKA (reference sequence). This CDR3 reads CSASGTDTQYF. CDR3 bases: TGCAGTGCCTCCGGGACTGATACGCAGTATTTT.

CDR3 nucleotide sequence: TGTGCCAGCAGTTACTCCCAGGGCGGCGACACTGAAGCTTTCTTT. It yields the protein CASSYSQGGDTEAFF. The gene calls are TRBV6-2 or TRBV6-3 and TRBJ1-1; D possibly corresponds to TRBD1 (5 bases). CDR3 length equals 15 residues. V was cut by 0 bases and J by 3 bases, with 11 bases left in between. Per germline, CDR1 MNHEY and CDR2 SVGEGT.

The chain links TRBV5-1 to TRBJ1-2, with D maybe TRBD1 (6 bases). The CDR3 is 13 residues long. V was shortened by 0 bases and J by 8 bases, with 11 bases between the two germline ends. Germline CDR1 is SGHRS and CDR2 is YFSETQ. DNA for the CDR3: TGCGCCAGCAGCTTGGTCAGGGGATGGGGCTACACCTTC. Translated: CASSLVRGWGYTF.

Only one count was recorded for this clone. The chain is built from TRBV11-3 and TRBJ2-7; TRBD1 matches 7 bases. CDR1 is SGHNT and CDR2 is YENEEA in the germline V gene. Trimming took 6 bases from V and 5 from J; bases not matched to a gene: 4. This CDR3 has 12 amino acids. The CDR3 DNA reads TGTGCCAGCAGACAAGACAGGGACGAGCAGTACTTC. Its protein is CASRQDRDEQYF.

The chain is built from TRBV12-3 or TRBV12-4 and TRBJ2-5; 8 bases are a match to TRBD2. The trim removed 5 bases at V and 7 bases at J, leaving 6 bases unmatched. This CDR3 region has 13 residues. The CDR3 region has the DNA TGTGCCAGCAGTCGGGGGGGTCTAGGGACCCAGTACTTC. It specifies CASSRGGLGTQYF.

The CDR3 loop reads CASSSRGGNTEAFF. CDR3 coding DNA: TGTGCCAGCAGCTCCCGGGGGGGGAACACTGAAGCTTTCTTT. This chain joins TRBV7-9 and TRBJ1-1; TRBD1 might be the D (5 bases). The germline V gene has CDR1 SEHNR and CDR2 FQNEAQ (reference sequence). The CDR3 is 14 amino acids. V lost 4 bases, J lost 1 base, and 10 bases lay in between.

The chain links TRBV27 to TRBJ2-4, with 10 nucleotides matching TRBD2. The germline CDR1 and CDR2 sequences are MNHEY and SMNVEV (reference sequence). The CDR3 loop spans 16 amino acids. J lost 6 bases, V lost 6 bases, and 11 bases had no gene match. CDR3 loop: CASSPPRTSGGNIQYF. The DNA of the CDR3 is TGTGCCAGCAGCCCACCCAGGACTAGCGGTGGAAACATTCAGTACTTC.

The chain uses TRBV5-8 and TRBJ2-1, with TRBD2 identical over 9 bases. Germline CDR1 reads SGHTS; CDR2 reads YDEGEE. The CDR3 covers 16 residues. V was pared by 6 bases and J by 2 bases, with 9 bases of the junction left unmatched. CDR3 in amino acids: CASTPGSGGPYNEQFF. The CDR3 DNA is TGTGCCAGCACCCCGGGTAGCGGGGGCCCCTACAATGAGCAGTTCTTC.

A single count supports this clone. This CDR3 is CATSDERRGSNQPQHF. CDR3 nucleotides: TGTGCCACCAGTGACGAGAGAAGGGGTAGCAATCAGCCCCAGCATTTT. The chain combines TRBV24-1 with TRBJ1-5, with D tentatively TRBD1 (5 bases). The V gene's germline CDR1 is KGHDR and CDR2 SFDVKD. The CDR3 sequence is 16 residues long. Trimming shortened V by 4 bases and J by 0 bases, and 12 bases separated the two germline ends.

The chain carries TRBV7-9 and TRBJ2-3; TRBD1 might be the D (5 bases). V lost 5 bases and J 4 bases, leaving 7 bases between the germline ends. CDR3 length: 12 amino acids. The germline gives CDR1 SEHNR, CDR2 FQNEAQ (reference sequence). CDR3 amino acids: CASSQGPDTQYF. CDR3 coding DNA: TGTGCCAGCAGCCAGGGCCCAGATACGCAGTATTTT.

The genes are TRBV9 and TRBJ1-1, with TRBD1 matching over 8 bases. The CDR3 has 15 amino acids. Trimming at V came to 0 bases and at J to 1 base, leaving 2 bases not matched to a gene. Germline-derived CDR1 and CDR2 are SGDLS and YYNGEE. The CDR3 protein is CASSVVGQGNTEAFF. For the CDR3, the DNA is TGTGCCAGCAGCGTAGTAGGACAGGGGAACACTGAAGCTTTCTTT.

The chain employs TRBV11-3 and TRBJ2-7; perhaps TRBD1 as D (5 bases). Germline-derived CDR1 and CDR2 are SGHNT and YENEEA. V was clipped by 5 bases and J by 0 bases, with 17 bases between them. This CDR3 is built from 16 residues. The chain's CDR3 is CASSPRSGMTSYEQYF. The CDR3 DNA reads as TGTGCCAGCAGCCCACGGTCAGGGATGACCTCCTACGAGCAGTACTTC.

The CDR3 spells CASSRQAQETQYF. The CDR3 DNA follows: TGTGCCAGCAGCCGACAGGCCCAAGAGACCCAGTACTTC. This chain uses TRBV7-2 with TRBJ2-5, with D perhaps TRBD1 (6 bases). CDR1 is SGHTA and CDR2 is FQGNSA in the germline V gene. The CDR3 consists of 13 residues. The V gene lost 5 bases and the J gene lost 1 base, with 8 bases spanning the gap.